A single sample is the source of the 31 T cell receptor beta chains below, sequenced in a study of naive and memory T cell subsets. Both TRBC1 and TRBC2 were covered by a beta constant-region primer of two equimolar oligonucleotides. Four rounds of PCR amplified the ligated cDNA using nested alpha and beta constant-region primers plus SP2. MiXCR, run by TCRdb on the UMI-ligation and nested PCR reads, gives a single entry per CDR3 protein. The sample holds tens of thousands of distinct CDR3 sequences; approximately 10% are singletons and the top ten take 1.2%. Sequenced: naive CD8+ T cells from blood. All receptors come from a human donor in good health.

This clonotype was found many times. The V and J genes are TRBV18 and TRBJ2-6; D call uncertain. Trimming removed 3 bases at V and 0 bases at J, with 3 bases between. The CDR3 contains 14 residues. Germline values: CDR1 KGHSH, CDR2 LQKENI. The CDR3 bases are TGTGCCAGCTCACCGGACTCTGGGGCCAACGTCCTGACTTTC. Protein: CASSPDSGANVLTF.

This clonotype was seen at least ten times. The chain joins TRBV20-1 to TRBJ2-7; 16 positions agree with TRBD2. The CDR3 has 15 amino acids. CDR1 is DFQATT, CDR2 SNEGSKA, per germline (reference sequence). V lost 5 bases, J lost 4 bases, and 5 bases stayed unmatched. The DNA for the CDR3 is TGCAGTGCTCAGGGGACTAGCGGGAGGGTATACGAGCAGTACTTC. The encoded protein is CSAQGTSGRVYEQYF.

This clonotype appeared many times. The chain has TRBV29-1 and TRBJ2-1; 7 bases agree with TRBD2. Germline CDR1 reads SQVTM; CDR2 reads ANQGSEA. V was pared by 1 base and J by 1 base, with 4 bases of the junction left unmatched. This CDR3 has 15 residues. Written as DNA, the CDR3 is TGCAGCGTTGAAGGGTGGGAGGGGTCCTACAATGAGCAGTTCTTC. Amino acids: CSVEGWEGSYNEQFF.

In the case of this clonotype: A junction end diverges from the germline sequence, so it may reflect a read error. The chain is built from TRBV6-2 or TRBV6-3 and TRBJ2-3; D is unclear. The CDR3 sequence is 15 residues long. Germline V gene data show CDR1 as MNHEY and CDR2 as SVGEGT. Here the CDR3 DNA reads TGTGGCAGCAGTTACGATAGAGCTAGTCCAGATACGCAGTATTTT. Translation: CGSSYDRASPDTQYF.

This clonotype has just a few counts. The V gene is TRBV7-9, the J gene TRBJ1-1; weak D call: TRBD1 (5 bases). Germline loops: CDR1 SEHNR, CDR2 FQNEAQ (reference sequence). The CDR3 is 15 amino acids. V shed 5 bases and J shed 1 base, with 14 bases lying between them. The chain's CDR3 is CASSGRQRGNTEAFF. CDR3 sequence (DNA): TGTGCCAGCAGCGGAAGACAGAGGGGGAACACTGAAGCTTTCTTT.

This clonotype was detected ten times or more. The gene calls are TRBV29-1 and TRBJ2-2; D remains ambiguous. V gave up 2 bases and J gave up 2 bases, with 6 bases separating them. Germline V gives CDR1 SQVTM, CDR2 ANQGSEA. This CDR3 region has 13 residues. Written as DNA, the CDR3 is TGCAGCGTTGAACGAGAAAACACCGGGGAGCTGTTTTTT. Residues: CSVERENTGELFF.

This clonotype was detected many times. The J gene is TRBJ1-1, the V gene TRBV28; D gene ambiguous. V was trimmed by 10 bases and J by 10 bases, leaving 16 bases between them. Germline-derived CDR1 and CDR2 are MDHEN and SYDVKM. The CDR3 is made up of 11 amino acids. CDR3 nucleotides: TGTGCCATTGGACCGAGGGCTTCAGCTTTCTTT. This gives the protein CAIGPRASAFF.

With regard to this clonotype: A much larger clone lies one base from this, so it may be a read error. The CDR3 DNA is TGTGCCAGCAGCTTCGAGGAGTCTTGGGCCGGAAGGGATACGCAGTATTTT. Its translation is CASSFEESWAGRDTQYF. The gene calls are TRBV11-2 and TRBJ2-3; D gene unclear. V was shortened by 3 bases and J by 6 bases, with 22 bases between the two germline ends. The CDR3 runs to 17 residues. The germline CDR1 and CDR2 sequences are SGHAT and FQNNGV.

This clonotype was seen repeatedly, ten times or more. This chain joins TRBV4-1 and TRBJ2-1; D may be TRBD1 (6 bases). Trimming left V 1 base short and J 2 bases short, with 12 bases between. Germline CDR1 is MGHRA and CDR2 is YSYEKL. This CDR3 has 16 amino acids. The CDR3 coding sequence is TGCGCCAGCAGCCAAGCTCTGGCAGGGGCCTACAATGAGCAGTTCTTC. Protein product: CASSQALAGAYNEQFF.

This clonotype occurred many times. The J gene is TRBJ2-7, the V gene TRBV11-2, with 8 nucleotides matching TRBD2. V lost 4 bases to trimming and J lost 1 base; unmatched junction nucleotides: 9. Germline loops: CDR1 SGHAT, CDR2 FQNNGV. CDR3 length: 16 residues. CDR3 nucleotides: TGTGCCAGCAGCTCTTCACTAGCGGACCCGTCCTACGAGCAGTACTTC. Translating gives CASSSSLADPSYEQYF. The full variable domain, rest sourced from reference TRBV11-2 and TRBJ2-7, is EAGVAQSPRYKIIEKRQSVAFWCNPISGHATLYWYQQILGQGPKLLIQFQNNGVVDDSQLPKDRFSAERLKGVDSTLKIQPAKLEDSAVYLCASSSSLADPSYEQYFGPGTRLTVT.

This clonotype was counted only a few times. This rearrangement joins TRBV12-3 or TRBV12-4 to TRBJ1-3, with D perhaps TRBD1 (6 bases). The CDR3 sequence is 14 residues long. Deletions cut 5 bases from V and 4 bases from J, with 12 bases between. The CDR3 here is CASSLRGTGNTIYF. DNA for the CDR3: TGTGCCAGCAGTCTCAGGGGTACAGGAAACACCATATATTTT.

This clonotype was counted many times. The chain uses TRBV13 and TRBJ2-7, with 9 bases matching TRBD1. The CDR3 runs 14 residues. Germline V CDR1 and CDR2: PRHDT, FYEKMQ (reference sequence). Trimming removed 6 bases from V and 5 bases from J; junction bases left unmatched: 8. The CDR3 coding sequence is TGTGCCAGCAGACGTCGACAGGGGGAAAACGAGCAGTACTTC. Amino acids: CASRRRQGENEQYF. Filled out from reference TRBV13 and TRBJ2-7, the complete variable domain reads AAGVIQSPRHLIKEKRETATLKCYPIPRHDTVYWYQQGPGQDPQFLISFYEKMQSDKGSIPDRFSAQQFSDYHSELNMSSLELGDSALYFCASRRRQGENEQYFGPGTRLTVT.

V is TRBV5-1 and J is TRBJ2-1; 9 positions agree with TRBD1. Germline values: CDR1 SGHRS, CDR2 YFSETQ. The CDR3 loop spans 12 amino acids. V was clipped by 4 bases and J by 10 bases; unmatched bases: 3. The CDR3 protein is CASSPTGGEQFF. As DNA, the CDR3 is TGCGCCAGCAGCCCGACAGGGGGGGAGCAGTTCTTC.

This clonotype was seen a handful of times. V and J are TRBV27 and TRBJ1-5; tentatively, D is TRBD1 (6 bases). Per the germline V gene, CDR1 is MNHEY and CDR2 is SMNVEV (reference sequence). There are 14 residues in the CDR3. V lost 6 bases, J lost 4 bases, and 13 bases lay in between. CDR3 DNA sequence: TGTGCCAGCAGCGTCAGGGGTGGGAATCAGCCCCAGCATTTT. This translates into CASSVRGGNQPQHF.

This clonotype was observed many times. The genes are TRBV2 and TRBJ1-4; weak D call: TRBD1 (5 bases). V lost 9 bases to trimming and J lost 6 bases, with 11 bases between them. Germline CDR1 SNHLY, CDR2 FYNNEI. The CDR3 has 12 amino acids. DNA of the CDR3: TGTGCCAGAGGGGACGGCCATGAAAAACTGTTTTTT. It encodes CARGDGHEKLFF.

The table lists this clonotype with many counts. The chain recombines TRBV13 with TRBJ2-5, with a weak D call TRBD2 (6 bases). Germline CDR1 and CDR2: PRHDT and FYEKMQ (reference sequence). Trimming shortened V by 5 bases and J by 1 base, and 8 bases separated the two germline ends. This CDR3 contains 13 residues. The CDR3 here is CASSPTSQETQYF. CDR3 coding DNA: TGTGCCAGCAGCCCGACTAGCCAAGAGACCCAGTACTTC.

In this sample, this clonotype turned up a few times. The chain uses TRBV29-1 and TRBJ2-7, with D possibly matching TRBD2 (5 bases). The CDR3 spans 14 residues. Trimming took off 6 bases at V and 0 bases at J, with 15 bases between the two ends. The V gene's germline CDR1 is SQVTM and CDR2 ANQGSEA. CDR3 DNA: TGCAGCGTGAGGCCAGCGGAGAACTCCTACGAGCAGTACTTC. Its protein is CSVRPAENSYEQYF.

This clonotype occurred many times. The chain has TRBV29-1 and TRBJ2-1, with a possible D match to TRBD1 (5 bases). The V gene's germline CDR1 is SQVTM and CDR2 ANQGSEA. CDR3 length: 12 amino acids. Trimming removed 6 bases from V and 7 bases from J, with 13 bases in between. CDR3 loop: CSVRSRENEQFF. The CDR3 DNA reads TGCAGCGTCCGGTCCAGGGAAAATGAGCAGTTCTTC.

This clonotype turned up a few times. The genes are TRBV28 and TRBJ1-4; TRBD1 is a possible D gene (6 bases). The germline V gene encodes CDR1 MDHEN and CDR2 SYDVKM. Trimming shortened V by 3 bases and J by 8 bases, and 13 bases separated the two germline ends. The CDR3 is 14 amino acids. This CDR3 is CASSLAGDVEKLFF. CDR3 nucleotide sequence: TGTGCCAGCAGTTTGGCAGGGGACGTCGAAAAACTGTTTTTT.

The table lists this clonotype with many counts. This chain joins TRBV11-2 and TRBJ2-2, with 12 positions matching TRBD2. This CDR3 contains 16 residues. Germline trimming cut 3 bases from V and 5 bases from J; bases unmatched to any gene: 4. Germline CDR1 and CDR2: SGHAT and FQNNGV. The CDR3: CASSLLLAGGTGELFF. The DNA for the CDR3 is TGTGCCAGCAGCTTGTTACTAGCGGGAGGAACCGGGGAGCTGTTTTTT.

This clonotype was picked up many times. This chain connects TRBV19 to TRBJ2-2, with unresolved D. Germline V gene data show CDR1 as LNHDA and CDR2 as SQIVND (reference sequence). The CDR3 sequence is 13 residues long. V was cut by 5 bases and J by 0 bases, with 4 bases left in between. CDR3: CASSYSNTGELFF. The CDR3 DNA follows: TGTGCCAGTAGTTATTCGAACACCGGGGAGCTGTTTTTT.

At least ten counts were recorded for this clonotype. This sequence joins TRBV27 and TRBJ2-7; 8 bases match TRBD1. The CDR3 is 15 residues long. CDR1 MNHEY and CDR2 SMNVEV come from the germline V gene (reference sequence). V lost 2 bases and J lost 3; bases outside the gene matches: 6. The CDR3 protein is CASSLGTGTGYEQYF. The CDR3 DNA sequence: TGTGCCAGCAGTTTAGGTACCGGGACAGGCTACGAGCAGTACTTC.

V and J are TRBV21-1 and TRBJ2-7; the table calls TRBD1, which could not be checked here. TRBV21-1 is classified as a pseudogene. The CDR3 is made up of 15 amino acids. The CDR3 sequence: CASIPGQGDSYEQYF. The CDR3 bases are TGTGCCAGCATCCCGGGACAGGGGGACTCCTACGAGCAGTACTTC.

This clonotype was recorded at least ten times. V is TRBV20-1 and J is TRBJ2-1; 11 bases align to TRBD2. V shed 0 bases and J 3 bases; nucleotides not matched to a gene: 4. The germline CDR1 and CDR2 sequences are DFQATT and SNEGSKA (reference sequence). The CDR3 is 16 amino acids. For the CDR3, the DNA is TGCAGTGCTAGAGACCCTAGCGGGAGGCACTACAATGAGCAGTTCTTC. Encoded protein: CSARDPSGRHYNEQFF.

This clonotype was counted a few times. The gene calls are TRBV10-3 and TRBJ2-1; D might be TRBD2 (5 bases). This CDR3 is 15 amino acids long. V lost 3 bases and J 6 bases, leaving 15 bases between the germline ends. The germline gives CDR1 ENHRY, CDR2 SYGVKD. This CDR3 reads CAISDRGDLVNEQFF. CDR3 DNA: TGTGCCATCAGTGATCGGGGAGACTTAGTCAATGAGCAGTTCTTC.

This clonotype has a handful of counts. The genes are TRBV27 and TRBJ2-1; a possible D gene is TRBD2 (7 bases). CDR1 is MNHEY and CDR2 is SMNVEV in the germline V gene (reference sequence). The germline V and J ends were trimmed by 3 bases and 5 bases, with 20 bases remaining between them. The CDR3 spans 17 residues. The chain's CDR3 is CASSLATRGGGNNEQFF. The CDR3 coding sequence is TGTGCCAGCAGTTTGGCGACGAGAGGGGGGGGGAACAATGAGCAGTTCTTC.

The sample holds many counts of this clonotype. The rearrangement joins TRBV4-1 to TRBJ2-3, with D unresolved. The CDR3 consists of 12 residues. Germline V gene lookup returns CDR1 MGHRA and CDR2 YSYEKL. V lost 3 bases and J lost 9, with 10 bases in between. CDR3 nucleotide sequence: TGCGCCAGCAGCCAGGATACAGTGACGCAGTATTTT. As protein: CASSQDTVTQYF.

The CDR3 DNA reads TGTGCCAGCCGGGACAGGGTCATCAATCAGCCCCAGCATTTT. Protein: CASRDRVINQPQHF. The V call is TRBV6-1, the J call TRBJ1-5; 9 nucleotides align to TRBD1. With V trimmed by 8 bases and J by 3 bases, 5 bases remained unmatched. Germline V gives CDR1 MNHNS, CDR2 SASEGT. CDR3 length: 14 residues.

This clonotype was recorded many times. This rearrangement joins TRBV29-1 to TRBJ2-7; maybe TRBD1 (5 bases). The germline CDR1 and CDR2 sequences are SQVTM and ANQGSEA. This CDR3 contains 14 residues. Trimming took 3 bases from V and 4 from J, leaving 16 bases between them. The CDR3 DNA reads as TGCAGCGTTGATGCCGGTGACAGCGTTTACGAGCAGTACTTC. The encoded protein is CSVDAGDSVYEQYF.

This clonotype was recorded at least ten times. V and J are TRBV7-8 and TRBJ2-3; D ambiguous. V lost 10 bases and J 2 bases, leaving 13 bases between the germline ends. The CDR3 has 13 residues. Germline V lookup: CDR1 SGHVS, CDR2 FQNEAQ. The chain's CDR3 is CATFTPYTDTQYF. For the CDR3, the DNA is TGTGCCACCTTTACCCCCTACACAGATACGCAGTATTTT.

CDR3: CAISELAGGATDTQYF. CDR3 DNA sequence: TGTGCCATCAGTGAGCTAGCGGGAGGTGCGACAGATACGCAGTATTTT. This chain joins TRBV10-3 and TRBJ2-3; TRBD2 matches at 11 bases. J was trimmed by 3 bases and V by 2 bases; bases with no gene match: 4. CDR3 length equals 16 residues. Germline lookup yields CDR1 ENHRY and CDR2 SYGVKD.